This T cell receptor (beta chain) was retrieved from a study of T cells in Graves' hyperthyroidism and ophthalmopathy. Overall study context: Peripheral blood was drawn at first diagnosis, prior to all treatment.

This clonotype showed up many times. The V gene's germline CDR1 is SGHTA and CDR2 FQGNSA. The trim removed 3 bases at V and 7 bases at J, leaving 6 bases unmatched. This CDR3 contains 15 residues. The PBMCs studied were ones that came from about 10 ml fresh peripheral blood. RNA transcripts yielded amplified TCR beta CDR3 regions. The study used the HTBI primer set for a first-round RT-PCR of the TCR CDR3. One entry per CDR3 protein, called by TCRdb with MiXCR from the multiplex PCR reads. The table records about 380,000 distinct CDR3 sequences, around 18% of them present only once. The J gene is TRBJ1-6, the V gene TRBV7-2; TRBD1 aligns across 7 bases. Input material: blood. The source is a man aged 18-30 years with Graves' ophthalmopathy. This chain's CDR3 is CASSFGGTANSPLHF. The CDR3 bases are TGTGCCAGCAGCTTCGGTGGGACAGCCAATTCACCCCTCCACTTT.